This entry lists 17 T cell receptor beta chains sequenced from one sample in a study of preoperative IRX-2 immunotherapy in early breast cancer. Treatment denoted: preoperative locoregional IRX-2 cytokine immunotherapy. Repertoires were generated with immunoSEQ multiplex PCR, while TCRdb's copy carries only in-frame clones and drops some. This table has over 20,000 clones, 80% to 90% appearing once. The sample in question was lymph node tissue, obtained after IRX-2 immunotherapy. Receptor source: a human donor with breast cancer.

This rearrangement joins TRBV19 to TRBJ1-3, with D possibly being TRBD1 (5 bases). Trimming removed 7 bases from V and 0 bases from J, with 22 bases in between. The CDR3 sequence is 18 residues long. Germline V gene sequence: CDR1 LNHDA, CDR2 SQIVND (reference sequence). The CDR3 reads CASIQDPRWQSSGNTIYF. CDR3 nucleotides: TGTGCCAGTATACAGGACCCTCGGTGGCAAAGCTCTGGAAACACCATATATTTT.

CDR3 DNA: TGTGCCAGCAGCTTAAGTAGCTCTGGAAACACCATATATTTT. Translating gives CASSLSSSGNTIYF. The gene calls are TRBV11-3 and TRBJ1-3; D gene unclear. The V end was cut by 2 bases, the J end by 0 bases, with 5 bases between. The V gene's germline CDR1 is SGHNT and CDR2 YENEEA. The CDR3 totals 14 residues.

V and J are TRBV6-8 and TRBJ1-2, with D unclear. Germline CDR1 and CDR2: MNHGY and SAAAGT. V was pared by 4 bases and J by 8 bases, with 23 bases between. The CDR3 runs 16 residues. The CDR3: CASSSHVMVDEHGYTF. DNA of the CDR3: TGTGCCAGCAGTTCCCACGTGATGGTGGACGAGCACGGCTACACCTTC.

Here the CDR3 reads CASSPPSGGSYEQYF. The CDR3 coding sequence is TGTGCCAGCTCCCCTCCTAGCGGGGGTTCTTACGAGCAGTACTTC. The chain carries TRBV18 and TRBJ2-7, with TRBD2 matching over 10 bases. This CDR3 comprises 15 residues. V dropped 6 bases and J dropped 4; count of bases not matched to a gene: 9. Germline lookup yields CDR1 KGHSH and CDR2 LQKENI. Full variable domain (remainder filled in from reference TRBV18 and TRBJ2-7): NAGVMQNPRHLVRRRGQEARLRCSPMKGHSHVYWYRQLPEEGLKFMVYLQKENIIDESGMPKERFSAEFPKEGPSILRIQQVVRGDSAAYFCASSPPSGGSYEQYFGPGTRLTVT.

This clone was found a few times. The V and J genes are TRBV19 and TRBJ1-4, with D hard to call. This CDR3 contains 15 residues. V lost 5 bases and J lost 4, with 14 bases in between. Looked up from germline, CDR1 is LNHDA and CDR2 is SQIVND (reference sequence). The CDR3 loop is CASSAPPAGNEKLFF. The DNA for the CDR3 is TGTGCCAGTAGTGCCCCGCCAGCTGGTAATGAAAAACTGTTTTTT.

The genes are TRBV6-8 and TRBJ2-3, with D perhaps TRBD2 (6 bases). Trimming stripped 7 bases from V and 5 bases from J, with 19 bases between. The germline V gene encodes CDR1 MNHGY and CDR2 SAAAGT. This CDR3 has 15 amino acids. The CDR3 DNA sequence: TGTGCCAGCACCTACGCGGGACTCCGCGGAGATACGCAGTATTTT. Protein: CASTYAGLRGDTQYF.

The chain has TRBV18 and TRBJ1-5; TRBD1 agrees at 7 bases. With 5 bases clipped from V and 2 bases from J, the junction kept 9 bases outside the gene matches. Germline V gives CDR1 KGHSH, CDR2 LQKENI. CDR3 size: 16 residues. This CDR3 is CASSGEGALRNQPQHF. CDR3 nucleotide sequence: TGTGCCAGCTCAGGCGAGGGGGCGCTTCGCAATCAGCCCCAGCATTTT.

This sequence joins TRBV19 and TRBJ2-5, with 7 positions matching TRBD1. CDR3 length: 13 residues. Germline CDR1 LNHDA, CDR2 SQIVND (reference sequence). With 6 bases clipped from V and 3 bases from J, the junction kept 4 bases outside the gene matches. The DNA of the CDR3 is TGTGCCAGTAGCCGGGACAGAAAAGAGACCCAGTACTTC. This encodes CASSRDRKETQYF.

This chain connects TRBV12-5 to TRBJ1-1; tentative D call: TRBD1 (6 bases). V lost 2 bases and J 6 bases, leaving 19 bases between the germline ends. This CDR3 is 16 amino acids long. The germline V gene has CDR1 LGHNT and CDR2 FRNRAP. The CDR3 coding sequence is TGTGCTAGTGGTTTGCCAGGGGCCGTCGGGGTACCTGAAGCTTTCTTT. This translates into CASGLPGAVGVPEAFF.

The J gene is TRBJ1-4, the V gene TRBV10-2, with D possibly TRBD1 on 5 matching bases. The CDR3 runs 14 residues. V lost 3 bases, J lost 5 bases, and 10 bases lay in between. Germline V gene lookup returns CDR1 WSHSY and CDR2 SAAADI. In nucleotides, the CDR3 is TGCGCCAGCAGTGACGGGGGGACGAATGAAAAACTGTTTTTT. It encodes CASSDGGTNEKLFF.

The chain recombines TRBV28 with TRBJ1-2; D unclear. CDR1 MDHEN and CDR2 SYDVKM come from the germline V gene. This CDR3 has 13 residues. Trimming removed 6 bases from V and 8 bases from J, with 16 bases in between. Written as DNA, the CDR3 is TGTGCCAGCAGCGGGCCGAAAGCTCAAGGCTACACCTTC. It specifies CASSGPKAQGYTF.

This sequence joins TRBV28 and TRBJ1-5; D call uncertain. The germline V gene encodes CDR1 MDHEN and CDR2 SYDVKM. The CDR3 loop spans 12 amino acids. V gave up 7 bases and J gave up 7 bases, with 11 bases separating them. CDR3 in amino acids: CASTMGKQPQHF. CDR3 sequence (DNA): TGTGCCAGCACGATGGGTAAACAGCCCCAGCATTTT.

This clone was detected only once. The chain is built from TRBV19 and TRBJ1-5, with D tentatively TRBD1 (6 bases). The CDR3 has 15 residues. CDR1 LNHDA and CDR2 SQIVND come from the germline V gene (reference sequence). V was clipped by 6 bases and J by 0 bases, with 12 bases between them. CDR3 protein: CASSRQALSNQPQHF. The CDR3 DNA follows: TGTGCCAGTAGCAGACAGGCCCTTAGCAATCAGCCCCAGCATTTT. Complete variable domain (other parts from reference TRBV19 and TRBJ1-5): DGGITQSPKYLFRKEGQNVTLSCEQNLNHDAMYWYRQDPGQGLRLIYYSQIVNDFQKGDIAEGYSVSREKKESFPLTVTSAQKNPTAFYLCASSRQALSNQPQHFGDGTRLSIL.

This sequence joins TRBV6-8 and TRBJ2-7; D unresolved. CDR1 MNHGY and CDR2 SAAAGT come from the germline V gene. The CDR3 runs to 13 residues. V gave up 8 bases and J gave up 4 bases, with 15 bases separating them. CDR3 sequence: CASRNTTVYEQYF. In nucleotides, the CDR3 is TGTGCCAGCCGTAATACTACCGTATACGAGCAGTACTTC.

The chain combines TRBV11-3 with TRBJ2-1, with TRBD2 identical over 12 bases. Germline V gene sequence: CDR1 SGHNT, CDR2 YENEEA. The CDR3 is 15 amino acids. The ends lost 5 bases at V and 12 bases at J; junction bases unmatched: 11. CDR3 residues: CASSQPGLAGGRQFF. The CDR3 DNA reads TGTGCCAGCAGCCAGCCGGGACTAGCGGGCGGGAGGCAGTTCTTC.

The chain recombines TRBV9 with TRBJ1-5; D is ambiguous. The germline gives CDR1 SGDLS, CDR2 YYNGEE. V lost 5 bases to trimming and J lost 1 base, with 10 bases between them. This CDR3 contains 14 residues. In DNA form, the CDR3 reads TGTGCCAGCAGAGATAGGAGCAGCAATCAGCCCCAGCATTTT. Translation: CASRDRSSNQPQHF.

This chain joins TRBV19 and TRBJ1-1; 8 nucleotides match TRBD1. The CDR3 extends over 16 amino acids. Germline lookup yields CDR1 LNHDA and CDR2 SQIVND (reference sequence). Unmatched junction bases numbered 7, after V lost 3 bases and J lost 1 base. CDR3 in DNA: TGTGCCAGTAGTATTAATCTTGGGACAGGGAACACTGAAGCTTTCTTT. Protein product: CASSINLGTGNTEAFF.